There are many counts of the clone carrying this T cell receptor (beta chain). Time point defined: sample taken at primary tumor resection. Whole RNA, isolated from tumor, nontumor lung or frozen PBMC, was sequenced without prior sorting. TCRdb analysed the 5' RACE reads with MiXCR anew, one entry per CDR3 protein. The profile shows some 37,000 distinct CDR3 sequences, roughly 8% of them singletons. These data belong to a study of spatial heterogeneity in lung cancer. Sequencing used PBMCs, obtained at surgery. This receptor was obtained from a male donor with early-stage non-small cell lung cancer.

CDR3 nucleotide sequence: TGTGCCAGCAGCTTACTAGGGACAGGGGGCAAAGATACGCAGTATTTT. The encoded protein is CASSLLGTGGKDTQYF. The chain couples TRBV7-2 to TRBJ2-3, with 12 bases that match TRBD1. This CDR3 is 16 amino acids long. Germline lookup yields CDR1 SGHTA and CDR2 FQGNSA. V lost 2 bases to trimming and J lost 5 bases; unmatched junction nucleotides: 5.